The sequence of this TCR beta chain was determined in a study of T-cell memory formation after mild COVID-19. This clonotype appeared a few times. The V gene's germline CDR1 is SGHDT and CDR2 YYEEEE. The CDR3 spans 14 residues. Trimming took 0 bases from V and 3 from J, leaving 7 bases between them. MiXCR was run by TCRdb on the 5' RACE reads, yielding one entry per CDR3 protein. The sample has more than 250,000 distinct CDR3 sequences, around 15% seen once; the top ten hold roughly 20%. The chain recombines TRBV5-6 with TRBJ1-5; the D is unclear. The TCR originated in a man younger than 35 who had mild COVID-19 (a few samples of this study predate the infection). Cell type and time point are not known. Source material: PBMCs or a T cell subset sorted from them (not recorded which). CDR3 DNA sequence: TGTGCCAGCAGCTTGGGGGGTCACAATCAGCCCCAGCATTTT. This codes for CASSLGGHNQPQHF.